This T cell receptor beta chain derives from a study of T cells in Graves' hyperthyroidism and ophthalmopathy. Study information: Blood was drawn when the patient was first diagnosed and still untreated.

This clonotype was counted at least ten times. Its target is unknown. With 5 bases removed from V and 11 bases from J, the gap between germline ends came to 18 bases. There are 13 residues in the CDR3. Pregnant or lactating patients were excluded, as were those with uncontrolled infection or other autoimmune disease. Study observations and caveats: It was a median about 6 months before onset that the model predicted ophthalmopathy.

What was amplified from RNA transcripts were TCR beta CDR3 regions. The HTBI primer set drove a first-round RT-PCR of the TCR CDR3. Each CDR3 protein is one row after TCRdb ran MiXCR on the multiplex PCR reads. The sample consists of fewer than 900,000 distinct CDR3 sequences, roughly 20% of them appearing once. The sequenced sample was blood. The chain is built from TRBV12-3 or TRBV12-4 and TRBJ1-1, with unresolved D. This sequence was found in a woman aged 50 to 60 with Graves' hyperthyroidism that later progressed to Graves' ophthalmopathy. The CDR3 DNA reads TGTGCCAGCAGTGAGACTATAGACCCGGGGGCTTTCTTT. It is translated as CASSETIDPGAFF.